Listed below are T cell receptor beta chains from one sample, sequenced in a study of blood T cell repertoires in COVID-19. Repertoires were generated with immunoSEQ multiplex PCR, while TCRdb's copy carries only in-frame clones and drops some. Here the sample spans roughly 180,000 clones, roughly 80% being singletons. The sequenced material came from peripheral blood. Every receptor here comes from a woman aged 40 to 50 with COVID-19, enrolled during active disease. CDR3s include the opening cysteine and the closing phenylalanine or tryptophan. Each record gives: V gene, D gene, clone size, J gene, CDR3 length, CDR3 DNA, CDR3 protein. The D gene is left open where the match is weak. Clone size, where shown, is once, few, many, or a class for clones that have expanded.

v_gene: TRBV3-1/TRBV3-2
d_gene: -
abundance: -
j_gene: TRBJ2-1
len: 15
CDR3nt: TGTGCCAGCAGCCCAGATAATCGACAGTACAATGAGCAGTTCTTC
CDR3aa: CASSPDNRQYNEQFF

v_gene: TRBV5-1
d_gene: -
abundance: -
j_gene: TRBJ2-5
len: 13
CDR3nt: TGCGCCAGCAGCTTGGGGTCGAGAGAGACCCAGTACTTC
CDR3aa: CASSLGSRETQYF

v_gene: TRBV11-3
d_gene: TRBD1
abundance: -
j_gene: TRBJ2-5
len: 15
CDR3nt: TGTGCCAGCAGCCCGGGACAGGGGGCGGGAGAGACCCAGTACTTC
CDR3aa: CASSPGQGAGETQYF

v_gene: TRBV27
d_gene: -
abundance: -
j_gene: TRBJ1-6
len: 17
CDR3nt: TGTGCCAGCAGTCTCGCTAGGGGGGGGGTATATAATTCACCCCTCCACTTT
CDR3aa: CASSLARGGVYNSPLHF

v_gene: TRBV9
d_gene: -
abundance: -
j_gene: TRBJ1-3
len: 14
CDR3nt: TGTGCCAGCAGCGTAGATACGACGGGAGACACCATATATTTT
CDR3aa: CASSVDTTGDTIYF

v_gene: TRBV4-2
d_gene: -
abundance: many
j_gene: TRBJ1-1
len: 15
CDR3nt: TGTGCCAGCAGCCGCGAACAGGAAATGAACACTGAAGCTTTCTTT
CDR3aa: CASSREQEMNTEAFF

v_gene: TRBV28
d_gene: TRBD2
abundance: -
j_gene: TRBJ2-3
len: 17
CDR3nt: TGTGCCAGCAGCCCAGCCTCCGTAGCGGGAGGGCAAGATACGCAGTATTTT
CDR3aa: CASSPASVAGGQDTQYF

v_gene: TRBV10-3
d_gene: -
abundance: -
j_gene: TRBJ2-7
len: 14
CDR3nt: TGTGCCATCGGTCAGACTAGTGGTGGGGACGAGCAGTACTTC
CDR3aa: CAIGQTSGGDEQYF

v_gene: TRBV2
d_gene: TRBD1
abundance: -
j_gene: TRBJ1-5
len: 16
CDR3nt: TGTGCCAGCAGGGACACAGGGGTCTTTGGCAATCAGCCCCAGCATTTT
CDR3aa: CASRDTGVFGNQPQHF

v_gene: TRBV7-3
d_gene: -
abundance: -
j_gene: TRBJ2-2
len: 16
CDR3nt: TGTGCCAGCAGCCCCCGTGGAGGCCGAAACACCGGGGAGCTGTTTTTT
CDR3aa: CASSPRGGRNTGELFF

v_gene: TRBV5-6
d_gene: TRBD1
abundance: -
j_gene: TRBJ2-7
len: 13
CDR3nt: TGTGCCAGCAGCCACCGGGACAGGGGCGAGCAGTACTTC
CDR3aa: CASSHRDRGEQYF

v_gene: TRBV14
d_gene: TRBD2
abundance: -
j_gene: TRBJ2-5
len: 18
CDR3nt: TGTGCCAGCAGCCAAAGGACTAGCGGGAGCGTTTTGGGAGAGACCCAGTACTTC
CDR3aa: CASSQRTSGSVLGETQYF

v_gene: TRBV6-1
d_gene: TRBD1
abundance: many
j_gene: TRBJ1-1
len: 13
CDR3nt: TGTGCCAGCAGTGACGACAGGGGGTGGAGAGCTTTCTTT
CDR3aa: CASSDDRGWRAFF

v_gene: TRBV27
d_gene: -
abundance: -
j_gene: TRBJ2-3
len: 17
CDR3nt: TGTGCCAGCAGTCCCTCCCGGCGAGGTGGGGCCACAGATACGCAGTATTTT
CDR3aa: CASSPSRRGGATDTQYF

v_gene: TRBV7-9
d_gene: TRBD1
abundance: once
j_gene: TRBJ1-1
len: 14
CDR3nt: TGTGCCAGCAGCTCCCGGGACAGGGACACTGAAGCTTTCTTT
CDR3aa: CASSSRDRDTEAFF

v_gene: TRBV20-1
d_gene: -
abundance: once
j_gene: TRBJ1-1
len: 10
CDR3nt: TGCAGTGCCCAACGGACTGAAGCTTTCTTT
CDR3aa: CSAQRTEAFF

v_gene: TRBV2
d_gene: TRBD1
abundance: -
j_gene: TRBJ2-1
len: 12
CDR3nt: TGTGCCAGCAGTAACAGGGGCTATGAGCAGTTCTTC
CDR3aa: CASSNRGYEQFF

v_gene: TRBV27
d_gene: -
abundance: -
j_gene: TRBJ2-3
len: 16
CDR3nt: TGTGCCAGCAGTTTATCGTTCCTTCTTAGCACAGATACGCAGTATTTT
CDR3aa: CASSLSFLLSTDTQYF

v_gene: TRBV2
d_gene: TRBD1
abundance: -
j_gene: TRBJ2-4
len: 13
CDR3nt: TGTGCCGGGACAGACAGGGCCAAAAACATTCAGTACTTC
CDR3aa: CAGTDRAKNIQYF

v_gene: TRBV30
d_gene: -
abundance: -
j_gene: TRBJ1-3
len: 15
CDR3nt: TGTGCCTGGAGTGTACGGAGGGGAGATGGAAACACCATATATTTT
CDR3aa: CAWSVRRGDGNTIYF

v_gene: TRBV7-6
d_gene: -
abundance: few
j_gene: TRBJ2-1
len: 15
CDR3nt: TGTGCCAGCAGCTTCAGTGGTGGCACCTACAATGAGCAGTTCTTC
CDR3aa: CASSFSGGTYNEQFF

v_gene: TRBV7-9
d_gene: -
abundance: -
j_gene: TRBJ2-5
len: 13
CDR3nt: TGTGCCAGCAGCTTAGGGACTGAAGAGACCCAGTACTTC
CDR3aa: CASSLGTEETQYF